These T cell receptor beta chains were read from a single sample in a study of blood T cell dynamics during melanoma immunotherapy. Repertoires were generated with immunoSEQ multiplex PCR, while TCRdb's copy carries only in-frame clones and drops some. This table has about 14,000 clones, just over 85% appearing once. The sequencing here drew on blood, taken from a patient treated with checkpoint blockade. The receptors shown here come from a human donor with melanoma. CDR3s include the opening cysteine and the closing phenylalanine or tryptophan. The D gene is left open where the match is weak. Only some rows state a clone size, as once, few, many or a class for expanded clones.

d_call	clone_size	j_call	v_call	cdr3_nt	cdr3_aa
NA	few	TRBJ2-1	TRBV4-3	TGCGCCAGCAGCCCATTCCGGGGAAATGAGCAGTTCTTC	CASSPFRGNEQFF
NA	NA	TRBJ1-4	TRBV5-1	TGCGCCAGCGGGGAAATCGACGGTGGTGAAAAACTGTTTTTT	CASGEIDGGEKLFF
TRBD2	NA	TRBJ2-7	TRBV11-3	TGTGCCAGCAGCTTATCCTTAGCGGGAGCCGGTCTATACGAGCAGTACTTC	CASSLSLAGAGLYEQYF
NA	once	TRBJ1-2	TRBV18	TGTGCCAGCTCAACGACCGGGACTTTCGGCTATGGCTACACCTTC	CASSTTGTFGYGYTF
NA	NA	TRBJ2-1	TRBV9	TGTGCCAGCAGCGTAGTCTGGGACGTAGGTGAGCAGTTCTTC	CASSVVWDVGEQFF
TRBD2	NA	TRBJ2-1	TRBV11-2	TGTGCCAGCGCCGGGCTAGCGGGAGCATCCTACAATGAGCAGTTCTTC	CASAGLAGASYNEQFF
TRBD2	NA	TRBJ2-3	TRBV27	TGTGCCAGCAGTCTCACAGCGACTAGCGGGAGAGGTACAGATACGCAGTATTTT	CASSLTATSGRGTDTQYF
NA	NA	TRBJ2-7	TRBV12-5	TGTGCTAGTGGTTTGGCGGGGAGCTCCTACGAGCAGTACTTC	CASGLAGSSYEQYF
TRBD1	NA	TRBJ2-5	TRBV10-3	TGTGCCATCAGAGGGACAGGGGGACCCCAAGAGACCCAGTACTTC	CAIRGTGGPQETQYF
TRBD1	NA	TRBJ1-3	TRBV18	TGTGCCAGCTCACCATCCCCGGACAGGGCGATCGACACCATATATTTT	CASSPSPDRAIDTIYF
NA	few	TRBJ1-5	TRBV28	TGTGCCAGCAGACGAGGTACCCAGCATTTT	CASRRGTQHF
NA	NA	TRBJ1-5	TRBV19	TGTGCCAGTAGGAATGGGGACTATAGCAATCAGCCCCAGCATTTT	CASRNGDYSNQPQHF
NA	NA	TRBJ2-1	TRBV27	TGTGCCAGCAGTAACTTCGGGACTCCATCCAATGAGCAGTTCTTC	CASSNFGTPSNEQFF
TRBD2	NA	TRBJ2-1	TRBV11-3	TGTGCCAGCAGCTTGAGTAGCGGGAGTTATGAGCAGTTCTTC	CASSLSSGSYEQFF
TRBD1	once	TRBJ2-7	TRBV6-5	TGTGCCAGCAGTTATTTTCGTAGGACAGGGGGCGAGCAGTACTTC	CASSYFRRTGGEQYF
TRBD1	NA	TRBJ1-1	TRBV19	TGTGCCAGTAGTCGGGACAGTAGGACTGAAGCTTTCTTT	CASSRDSRTEAFF
NA	NA	TRBJ1-3	TRBV27	TGTGCCAGCAGTCCATCCGGACTAGGTGGTGGTACTGGAAACACCATATATTTT	CASSPSGLGGGTGNTIYF
NA	NA	TRBJ2-7	TRBV4-3	TGCGCCAGCAGCCAAGAAGGGGGGAATGACGAGCAGTACTTC	CASSQEGGNDEQYF
NA	NA	TRBJ2-1	TRBV11-3	TGTGCCAGCAGCTTACTAGCGTACAATGAGCAGTTCTTC	CASSLLAYNEQFF
NA	NA	TRBJ2-2	TRBV7-2	TGTGCCAGCAGCCGTACTGGTGGGCAGCGCACCGGGGAGCTGTTTTTT	CASSRTGGQRTGELFF
NA	NA	TRBJ1-3	TRBV30	TGTGCCTGGAGTGTGGAGACCTCTGGAAACACCATATATTTT	CAWSVETSGNTIYF
NA	NA	TRBJ2-7	TRBV6-6	TGTGCCAGCAGTCGGGAATACAGCTCCTACGAGCAGTACTTC	CASSREYSSYEQYF
NA	NA	TRBJ1-2	TRBV5-1	TGCGCCAGCAGCTTGACACCGACAGCTAACTATGGCTACACCTTC	CASSLTPTANYGYTF
NA	NA	TRBJ2-3	TRBV28	TGTGCCAGCAAACCCGGGACTAGCACAGATACGCAGTATTTT	CASKPGTSTDTQYF
NA	once	TRBJ2-3	TRBV29-1	TGCAGCGTTGAAGACAGGAGTCTCGATACGCAGTATTTT	CSVEDRSLDTQYF
NA	NA	TRBJ1-4	TRBV20-1	TGCAGTGCTAGAGGGAAGGAAAAACTGTTTTTT	CSARGKEKLFF
NA	NA	TRBJ2-2	TRBV5-1	TGCGCCAGCAGCTTGGATCGGGTAGGGGCCGGGGAGCTGTTTTTT	CASSLDRVGAGELFF
TRBD1	NA	TRBJ1-5	TRBV11-2	TGTGCCAGCAGCTCGGGGACAGGGTGGTCTCAGCCCCAGCATTTT	CASSSGTGWSQPQHF
TRBD2	once	TRBJ2-7	TRBV28	TGTGCCAGCAGCGGGACTAGCGAAAACTACGAGCAGTACTTC	CASSGTSENYEQYF
NA	once	TRBJ1-4	TRBV19	TGTGCCAGTAGTATTCAAGGTGCAACTAATGAAAAACTGTTTTTT	CASSIQGATNEKLFF
NA	once	TRBJ1-1	TRBV2	TGTGCCAGCACGTGGGGTGTGGCTGAAGCTTTCTTT	CASTWGVAEAFF
NA	few	TRBJ2-7	TRBV6-5	TGTGCCAGCATGAGCGGGTCCTCTATCTACGAGCAGTACTTC	CASMSGSSIYEQYF
TRBD2	NA	TRBJ2-3	TRBV19	TGTGCCAGTACCCCACTAGCGGGAGGGCTAGATACGCAGTATTTT	CASTPLAGGLDTQYF
NA	NA	TRBJ2-2	TRBV7-6	TGTGCCAGCAGCCAGGGACAGAACACCGGGGAGCTGTTTTTT	CASSQGQNTGELFF
NA	NA	TRBJ2-7	TRBV29-1	TGCAGCGTTGGGGGAGATATATACGAGCAGTACTTC	CSVGGDIYEQYF
TRBD1	NA	TRBJ2-1	TRBV11-1	TGTGCCAGCAGCTCCCGGGACAGGACTAACAATGAGCAGTTCTTC	CASSSRDRTNNEQFF
NA	NA	TRBJ2-4	TRBV12-5	TGTGCTAGTACGGGGGTAGGCATTCAGTACTTC	CASTGVGIQYF
TRBD2	NA	TRBJ2-7	TRBV7-9	TGTGCCAGTATGGCGGCGGGAGTATCCTACGAGCAGTACTTC	CASMAAGVSYEQYF
NA	NA	TRBJ1-1	TRBV9	TGTGCCAGCAGCCCCCCGACAGGTGGGGGTTCCACTGAAGCTTTCTTT	CASSPPTGGGSTEAFF
NA	NA	TRBJ2-5	TRBV7-6	TGTGCCAGCAGCCCCCTGGCTAGGCAAGAGACCCAGTACTTC	CASSPLARQETQYF
NA	once	TRBJ2-7	TRBV27	TGTGCCAGCAGTTATCGGTGGGGGGCTAGCGGAGGGACCTACGAGCAGTACTTC	CASSYRWGASGGTYEQYF
NA	NA	TRBJ1-4	TRBV28	TGTGCCAGCAGTCCCGACAGTCTCAGCCATAATGAAAAACTGTTTTTT	CASSPDSLSHNEKLFF